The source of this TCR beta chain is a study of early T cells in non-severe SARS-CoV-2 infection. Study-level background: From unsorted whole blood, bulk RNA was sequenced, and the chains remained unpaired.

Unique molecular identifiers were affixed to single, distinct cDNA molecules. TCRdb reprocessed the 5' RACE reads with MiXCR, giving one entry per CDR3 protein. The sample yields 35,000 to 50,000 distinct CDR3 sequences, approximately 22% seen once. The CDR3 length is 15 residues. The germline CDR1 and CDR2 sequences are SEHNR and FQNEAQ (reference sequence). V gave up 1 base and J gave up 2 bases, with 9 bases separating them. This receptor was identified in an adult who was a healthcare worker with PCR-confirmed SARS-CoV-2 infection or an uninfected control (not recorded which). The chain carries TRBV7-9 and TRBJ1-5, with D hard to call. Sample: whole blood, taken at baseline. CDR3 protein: CASSLDLGGNQPQHF. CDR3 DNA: TGTGCCAGCAGCTTAGATCTAGGCGGCAATCAGCCCCAGCATTTT.